Sequencing of this T cell receptor beta chain was carried out in a study of blood T cells in healthy people across ages. Notes on the study in general: Long-lived donors carried more naive CD4+ cells and greater diversity than aged donors. There was no known CMV status for donors, so expanded clonotype changes were possibly confounded. Across samples, TCR beta diversity tracked strongly with naive T cell percentage.

Germline values: CDR1 MNHEY, CDR2 SMNVEV (reference sequence). The CDR3 is 15 amino acids. PCR was performed a second time for roughly 7 to 12 cycles using a sample-barcoded 5' primer and a J-beta primer mix. MiXCR, applied by TCRdb to the 5' RACE reads, yields one record per CDR3 protein. Among more than 1,400,000 distinct CDR3 sequences, 42% were seen once, and the ten largest hold around 8%. For this clonotype: Its antigen is as yet unknown. A read error may produce the germline difference seen at one junction end.

The sequence came from a woman aged 18 to 35 in good health. The chain uses TRBV27 and TRBJ1-1; 8 bases agree with TRBD1. The source material was blood. CDR3 region: CASSRVSGGPPETFF. CDR3 nucleotides: TGCGCCAGCAGTCGGGTCTCAGGGGGCCCCCCCGAAACTTTCTTT.